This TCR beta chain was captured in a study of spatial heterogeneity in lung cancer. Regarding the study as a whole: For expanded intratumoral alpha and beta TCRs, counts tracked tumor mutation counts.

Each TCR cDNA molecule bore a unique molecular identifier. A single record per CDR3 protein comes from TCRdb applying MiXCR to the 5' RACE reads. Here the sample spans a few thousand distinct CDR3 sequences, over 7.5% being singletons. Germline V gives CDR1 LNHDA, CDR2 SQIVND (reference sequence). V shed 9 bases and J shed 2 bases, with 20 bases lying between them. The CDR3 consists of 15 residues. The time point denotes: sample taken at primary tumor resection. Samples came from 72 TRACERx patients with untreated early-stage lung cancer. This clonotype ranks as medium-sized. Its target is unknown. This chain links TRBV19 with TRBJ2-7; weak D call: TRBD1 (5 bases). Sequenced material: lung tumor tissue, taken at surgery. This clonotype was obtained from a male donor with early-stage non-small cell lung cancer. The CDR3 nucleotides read TGTGCCAGGAGCTCTCCAGGGTTACGGACCTACGAGCAGTACTTC. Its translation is CARSSPGLRTYEQYF.